The sequence of this T cell receptor beta chain was determined in a study of CD8 T cells in ankylosing spondylitis. This CDR3 has 14 amino acids. The germline CDR1 and CDR2 sequences are SGHDT and YYEEEE. V was pared by 7 bases and J by 4 bases, with 17 bases between. TCR beta libraries were made by quantitative 5'-RACE with molecular barcodes. MiXCR, applied by TCRdb to the 5' RACE reads, yields one record per CDR3 protein. The sample includes some 840,000 distinct CDR3 sequences, 12% seen only once; the top ten take 0.51%. This clonotype came up a few times. Antigen: not known. Study-wide results and caveats: Clones linked to the disease showed a CD8+ phenotype. They occurred at relatively low frequencies in peripheral blood. Several highly homologous variants formed a TCR beta motif that appeared characteristic of ankylosing spondylitis blood. Several of the motif variants were reported before in synovial fluid and blood from reactive arthritis. Researchers reportedly found disease-linked clones significantly enriched in matched ankylosing spondylitis synovial fluid.

The gene calls are TRBV5-6 and TRBJ2-5; D gene uncertain. The sequencing input was blood, either unsorted or a sorted T cell fraction (not recorded which). The source is a male donor with ankylosing spondylitis. Here the CDR3 reads CASLPLGRRETQYF. DNA of the CDR3: TGTGCCAGCTTACCCCTTGGACGAAGAGAGACCCAGTACTTC.